This T cell receptor beta chain originates from a study of blood T cell repertoires in COVID-19. Study at large: Italy, Spain and the United States were the sources of the convalescent and acute COVID-19 samples. T cells, B-cell-depleted T cells, or PBMCs supplied cDNA or gDNA.

In the original workflow: Reference gene primer amplification in the assay estimated nucleated cell counts. The data were produced by immunoSEQ multiplex PCR, yet TCRdb's version contains in-frame clones alone and is incomplete. V and J calls and clone size come straight from that table; D and trimming were deduced from the DNA. Counted here are 250,000 to 350,000 clones, more than 65% occurring once; the ten biggest clones make up approximately 15%. The CDR3 has 16 residues. Trimming took off 1 base at V and 7 bases at J, with 17 bases between the two ends. From germline, CDR1 is MDHEN and CDR2 SYDVKM. Seattle's cohort entered during active infection and was followed longitudinally.

Sequenced material: peripheral blood. The source is a person between 70 and 80 years old with COVID-19, enrolled during active disease. The chain employs TRBV28 and TRBJ2-1; tentatively, D is TRBD2 (5 bases). As DNA, the CDR3 is TGTGCCAGCAGTTTATCTGAACTAGTCATAAAGAATGAGCAGTTCTTC. Translated: CASSLSELVIKNEQFF.